This TCR beta chain is drawn from a study of identical twins. Remarks on this clonotype: Its specificity is not known.

Germline CDR1 SGHAT, CDR2 FQNNGV. The V end lost 0 bases, the J end lost 9 bases, and 15 bases lay between the germline ends. The CDR3 spans 15 residues. One entry per CDR3 protein results from TCRdb running MiXCR on the 5' RACE reads. The data contain hundreds of thousands of distinct CDR3 sequences, approximately 18% of them seen just once; the ten biggest clones take up about an eighth. Study results and limitations: Monozygotic twins shared more out-of-frame TCR alpha than recombination models predicted. With beta out-of-frame sequences, excess sharing by twins was weaker.

These data were also filed under a second study, of T cells expressing NK-cell markers. That study adds: Sequenced donors, eight in total, included seven who were HCMV-seropositive and one who was seronegative. These same clonotypes (in a few donors) also led the CD3+CD56-NKG2C+ fraction.

The chain combines TRBV11-2 with TRBJ2-1, with TRBD2 as a possible D gene (5 bases). The sequencing sample was made of PBMCs. The origin of this receptor is a woman under 30 in good health. The CDR3 spells CASSLEPSSAGEQFF. Written as DNA, the CDR3 is TGTGCCAGCAGCTTAGAACCTAGCTCCGCGGGTGAGCAGTTCTTC.